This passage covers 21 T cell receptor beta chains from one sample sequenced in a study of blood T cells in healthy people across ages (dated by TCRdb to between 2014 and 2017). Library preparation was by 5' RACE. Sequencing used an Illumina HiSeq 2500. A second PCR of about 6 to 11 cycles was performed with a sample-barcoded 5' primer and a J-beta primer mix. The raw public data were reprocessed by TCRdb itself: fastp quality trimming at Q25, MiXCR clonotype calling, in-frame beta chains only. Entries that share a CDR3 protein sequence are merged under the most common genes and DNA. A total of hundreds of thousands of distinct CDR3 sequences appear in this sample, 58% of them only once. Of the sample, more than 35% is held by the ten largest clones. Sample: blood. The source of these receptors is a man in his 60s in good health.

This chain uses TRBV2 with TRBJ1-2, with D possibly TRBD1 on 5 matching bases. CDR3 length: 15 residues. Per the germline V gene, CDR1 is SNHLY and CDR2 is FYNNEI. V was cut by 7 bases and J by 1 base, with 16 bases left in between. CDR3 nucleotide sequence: TGTGCCAGCAATCAAAGACCGGGACGTAACTATGGCTACACCTTC. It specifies CASNQRPGRNYGYTF.

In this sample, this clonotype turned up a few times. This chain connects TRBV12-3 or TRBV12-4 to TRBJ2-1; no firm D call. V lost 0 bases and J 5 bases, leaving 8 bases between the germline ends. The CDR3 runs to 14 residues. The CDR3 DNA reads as TGTGCCAGCAGTTTAGCAGGCCGGGACAATGAGCAGTTCTTC. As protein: CASSLAGRDNEQFF.

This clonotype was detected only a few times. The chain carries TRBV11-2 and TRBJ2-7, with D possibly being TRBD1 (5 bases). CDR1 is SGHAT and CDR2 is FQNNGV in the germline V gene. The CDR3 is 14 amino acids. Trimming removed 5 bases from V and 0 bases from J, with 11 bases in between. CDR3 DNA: TGTGCCAGCAGCATCACAGGTCGCTCCTACGAGCAGTACTTC. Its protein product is CASSITGRSYEQYF.

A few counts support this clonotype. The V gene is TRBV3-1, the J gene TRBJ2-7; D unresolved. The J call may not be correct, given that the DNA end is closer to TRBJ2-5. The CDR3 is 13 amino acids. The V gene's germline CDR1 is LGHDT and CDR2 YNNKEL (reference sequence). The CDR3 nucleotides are TGTGCCAGCAGCTCCCAGAGCCTCGGGACCCAGTACTTC. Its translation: CASSSQSLGTQYF.

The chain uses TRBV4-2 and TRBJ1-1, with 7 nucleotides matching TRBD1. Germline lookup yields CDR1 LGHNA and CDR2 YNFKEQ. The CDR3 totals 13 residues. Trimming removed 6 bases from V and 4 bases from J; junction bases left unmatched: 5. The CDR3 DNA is TGTGCCAGCAGAGGCAGGGGGGGCACTGAAGCTTTCTTT. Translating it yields CASRGRGGTEAFF.

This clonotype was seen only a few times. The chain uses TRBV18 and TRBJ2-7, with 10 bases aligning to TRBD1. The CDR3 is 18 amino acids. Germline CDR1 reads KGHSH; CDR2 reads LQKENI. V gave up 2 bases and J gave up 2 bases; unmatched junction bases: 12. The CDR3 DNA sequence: TGTGCCAGCTCACCAACAGGGGGGACAGGGGCTTCCCCCTACGAGCAGTACTTC. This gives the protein CASSPTGGTGASPYEQYF.

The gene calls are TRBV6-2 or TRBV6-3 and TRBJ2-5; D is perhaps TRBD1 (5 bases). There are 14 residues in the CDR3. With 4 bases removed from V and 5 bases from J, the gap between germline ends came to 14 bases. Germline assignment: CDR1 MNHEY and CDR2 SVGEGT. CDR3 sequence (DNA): TGTGCCAGCAGTTCCGACAGATATAACGAGACCCAGTACTTC. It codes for CASSSDRYNETQYF.

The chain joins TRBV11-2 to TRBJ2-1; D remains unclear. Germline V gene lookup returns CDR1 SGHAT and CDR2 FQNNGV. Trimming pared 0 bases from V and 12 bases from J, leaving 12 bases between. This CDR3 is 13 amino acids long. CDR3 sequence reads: CASSLDAGYPQFF. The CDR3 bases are TGTGCCAGCAGCTTAGATGCAGGATATCCGCAGTTCTTC.

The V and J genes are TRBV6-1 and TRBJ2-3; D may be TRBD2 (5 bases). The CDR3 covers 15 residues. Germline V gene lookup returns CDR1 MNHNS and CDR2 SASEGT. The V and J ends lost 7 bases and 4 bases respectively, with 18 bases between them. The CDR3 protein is CASKWTGSDPDTQYF. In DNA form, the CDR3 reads TGTGCCAGCAAATGGACGGGGTCAGACCCAGATACGCAGTATTTT.

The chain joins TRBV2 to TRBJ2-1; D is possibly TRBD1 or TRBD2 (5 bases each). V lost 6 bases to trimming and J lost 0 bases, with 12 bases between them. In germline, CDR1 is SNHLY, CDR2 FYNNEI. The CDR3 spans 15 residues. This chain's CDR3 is CASRRGTISYNEQFF. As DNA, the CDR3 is TGTGCCAGCAGGAGAGGGACCATCTCCTACAATGAGCAGTTCTTC.

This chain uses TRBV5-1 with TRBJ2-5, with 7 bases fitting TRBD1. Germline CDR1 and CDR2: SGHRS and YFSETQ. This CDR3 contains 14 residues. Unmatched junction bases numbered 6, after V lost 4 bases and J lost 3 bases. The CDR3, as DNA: TGCGCCAGCAGCGTGACAGGGTCTAAAGAGACCCAGTACTTC. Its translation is CASSVTGSKETQYF. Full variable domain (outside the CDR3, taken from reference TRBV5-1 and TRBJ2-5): KAGVTQTPRYLIKTRGQQVTLSCSPISGHRSVSWYQQTPGQGLQFLFEYFSETQRNKGNFPGRFSGRQFSNSRSEMNVSTLELGDSALYLCASSVTGSKETQYFGPGTRLLVL.

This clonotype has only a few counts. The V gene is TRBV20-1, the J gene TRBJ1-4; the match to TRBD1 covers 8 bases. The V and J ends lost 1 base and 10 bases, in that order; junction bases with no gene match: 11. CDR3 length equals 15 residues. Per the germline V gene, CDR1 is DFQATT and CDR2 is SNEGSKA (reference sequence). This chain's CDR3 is CSARGGGRGPGKLFF. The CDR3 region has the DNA TGCAGTGCTAGAGGGGGGGGCAGGGGGCCAGGAAAACTGTTTTTT.

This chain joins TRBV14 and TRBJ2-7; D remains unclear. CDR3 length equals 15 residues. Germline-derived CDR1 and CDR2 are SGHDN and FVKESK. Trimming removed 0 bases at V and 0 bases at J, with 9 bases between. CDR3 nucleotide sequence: TGTGCCAGCAGCCAAGACTGTACAACCTCCTACGAGCAGTACTTC. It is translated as CASSQDCTTSYEQYF.

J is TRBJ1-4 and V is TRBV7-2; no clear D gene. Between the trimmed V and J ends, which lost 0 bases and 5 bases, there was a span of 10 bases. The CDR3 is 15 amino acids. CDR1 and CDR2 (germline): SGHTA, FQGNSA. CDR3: CASSLATQRNEKLFF. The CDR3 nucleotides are TGTGCCAGCAGCTTAGCCACCCAGCGGAATGAAAAACTGTTTTTT.

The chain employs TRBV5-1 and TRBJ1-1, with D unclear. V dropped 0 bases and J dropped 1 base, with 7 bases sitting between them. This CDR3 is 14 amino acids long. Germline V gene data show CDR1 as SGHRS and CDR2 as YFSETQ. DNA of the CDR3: TGCGCCAGCAGCTTGGGGGCTACGAACACTGAAGCTTTCTTT. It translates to CASSLGATNTEAFF.

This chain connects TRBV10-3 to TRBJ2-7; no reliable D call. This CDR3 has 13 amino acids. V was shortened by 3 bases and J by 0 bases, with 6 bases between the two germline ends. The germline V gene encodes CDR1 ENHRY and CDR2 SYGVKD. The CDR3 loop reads CAISDGLSYEQYF. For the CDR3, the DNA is TGTGCCATCAGTGATGGCCTCTCCTACGAGCAGTACTTC.

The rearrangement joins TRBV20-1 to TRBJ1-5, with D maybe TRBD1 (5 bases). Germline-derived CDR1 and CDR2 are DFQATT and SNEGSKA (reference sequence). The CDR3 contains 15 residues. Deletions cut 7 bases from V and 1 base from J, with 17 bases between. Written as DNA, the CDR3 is TGCAGTGAACCGGGACCCACATGGAGCAATCAGCCCCAGCATTTT. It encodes CSEPGPTWSNQPQHF.

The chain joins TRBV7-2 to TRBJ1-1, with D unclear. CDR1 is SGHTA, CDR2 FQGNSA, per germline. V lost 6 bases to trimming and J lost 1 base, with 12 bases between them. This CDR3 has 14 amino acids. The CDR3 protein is CASRIEPKNTEAFF. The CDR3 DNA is TGTGCCAGCAGGATCGAACCGAAGAACACTGAAGCTTTCTTT. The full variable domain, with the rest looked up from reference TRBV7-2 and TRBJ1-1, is GAGVSQSPSNKVTEKGKDVELRCDPISGHTALYWYRQSLGQGLEFLIYFQGNSAPDKSGLPSDRFSAERTGGSVSTLTIQRTQQEDSAVYLCASRIEPKNTEAFFGQGTRLTVV.

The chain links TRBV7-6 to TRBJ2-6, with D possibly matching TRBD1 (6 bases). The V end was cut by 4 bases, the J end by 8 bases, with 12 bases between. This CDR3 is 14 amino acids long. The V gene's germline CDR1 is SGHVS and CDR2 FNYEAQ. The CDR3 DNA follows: TGTGCCAGCAGCTCACCCGACAGGTCCAACGTCCTGACTTTC. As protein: CASSSPDRSNVLTF.

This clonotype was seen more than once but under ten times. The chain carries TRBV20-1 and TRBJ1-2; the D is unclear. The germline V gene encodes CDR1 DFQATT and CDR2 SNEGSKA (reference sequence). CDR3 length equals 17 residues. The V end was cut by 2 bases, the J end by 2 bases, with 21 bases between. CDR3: CSARRNSVGLSNYGYTF. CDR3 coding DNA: TGCAGTGCTAGACGAAACTCCGTTGGACTGTCGAACTATGGCTACACCTTC.

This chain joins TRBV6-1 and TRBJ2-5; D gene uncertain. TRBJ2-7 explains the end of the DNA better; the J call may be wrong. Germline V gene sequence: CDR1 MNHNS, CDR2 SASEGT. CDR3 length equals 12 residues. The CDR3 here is CALLGMLYEQYF. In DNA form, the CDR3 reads TGTGCCCTCCTGGGGATGTTATACGAGCAGTACTTC.